These 10 T cell receptor beta chains originate from one sample sequenced in a study of T cell responses to AZD1222 COVID-19 vaccine. Assay used: immunoSEQ multiplex PCR; TCRdb lists only in-frame clones, some missing. The sample has some 200,000 clones, about 87% seen once; the top ten hold about 6%. Specimen: peripheral blood, collected on day 0 of AZD1222 vaccination. The receptors were sampled from an adult in good health.

The chain uses TRBV6-1 and TRBJ1-2; TRBD1 agrees at 7 bases. J gave up 6 bases and V 3 bases, and 4 bases lay outside the gene matches. The germline CDR1 and CDR2 sequences are MNHNS and SASEGT. The CDR3 runs to 13 residues. The CDR3 coding sequence is TGTGCCAGCAGTGAGGAGGACAGGCATGGCTACACCTTC. It translates to CASSEEDRHGYTF.

V gene TRBV2 combines with J gene TRBJ1-5; D unclear. CDR1 SNHLY and CDR2 FYNNEI come from the germline V gene. Trimming took 2 bases from V and 4 from J, leaving 12 bases between them. CDR3 length: 15 amino acids. The CDR3 here is CASSESNLGNQPQHF. The DNA for the CDR3 is TGTGCCAGCAGTGAATCTAACTTGGGTAATCAGCCCCAGCATTTT.

The CDR3 loop reads CASSPRSGSYEQYF. The CDR3 nucleotides are TGTGCCAGCAGCCCAAGGAGCGGCTCCTACGAGCAGTACTTC. This chain links TRBV7-8 with TRBJ2-7; D is possibly TRBD2 (5 bases). V was trimmed by 5 bases and J by 0 bases, leaving 11 bases between them. In germline, CDR1 is SGHVS, CDR2 FQNEAQ. The CDR3 runs to 14 residues.

The J gene is TRBJ1-5, the V gene TRBV27; TRBD1 might be the D (5 bases). From germline, CDR1 is MNHEY and CDR2 SMNVEV (reference sequence). CDR3 size: 17 residues. Deletions cut 6 bases from V and 2 bases from J, with 20 bases between. This CDR3 reads CASRSSSGHRGNQPQHF. The CDR3 region has the DNA TGTGCCAGCAGATCGTCGTCCGGACATCGCGGCAATCAGCCCCAGCATTTT.

The count of this clone is one. The chain employs TRBV6-5 and TRBJ1-5; weak D call: TRBD1 (5 bases). The CDR3 extends over 14 amino acids. The V end was cut by 6 bases, the J end by 5 bases, with 14 bases between. The V gene's germline CDR1 is MNHEY and CDR2 SVGAGI. The CDR3 spells CASRLGALDQPQHF. The CDR3 DNA is TGTGCCAGCAGACTAGGGGCCCTCGATCAGCCCCAGCATTTT.

The chain recombines TRBV6-5 with TRBJ2-3; TRBD2 agrees at 9 bases. Germline values: CDR1 MNHEY, CDR2 SVGAGI. V lost 5 bases, J lost 6 bases, and 3 bases stayed unmatched. The CDR3 spans 13 residues. CDR3 residues: CASSRTSDDTQYF. CDR3 coding DNA: TGTGCCAGCAGTCGGACTAGCGACGATACGCAGTATTTT.

The chain carries TRBV6-5 and TRBJ1-1; tentative D call: TRBD1 (6 bases). Deletions cut 7 bases from V and 4 bases from J, with 13 bases between. Germline V lookup: CDR1 MNHEY, CDR2 SVGAGI. There are 13 residues in the CDR3. The CDR3 loop is CASTEQGGTEAFF. CDR3 nucleotides: TGTGCCAGCACCGAACAGGGCGGCACTGAAGCTTTCTTT.

This clone has just a few counts. The V gene is TRBV20-1, the J gene TRBJ1-2; D gene uncertain. V shed 7 bases and J shed 4 bases, with 10 bases lying between them. The length of the CDR3 is 11 residues. Germline CDR1 is DFQATT and CDR2 is SNEGSKA (reference sequence). Here the CDR3 reads CSVSARYGYTF. The CDR3 bases are TGCAGTGTAAGTGCCCGCTATGGCTACACCTTC.

This clone is a singleton in its sample. The rearrangement links TRBV29-1 to TRBJ2-3; 7 bases match TRBD1. Germline CDR1 and CDR2: SQVTM and ANQGSEA. V lost 4 bases, J lost 6 bases, and 7 bases stayed unmatched. This CDR3 comprises 13 residues. CDR3 sequence: CSVVKGAGDTQYF. The CDR3 DNA reads as TGCAGCGTTGTCAAGGGGGCCGGGGATACGCAGTATTTT.

The rearrangement joins TRBV12-3 or TRBV12-4 to TRBJ2-7, with unresolved D. The length of the CDR3 is 13 residues. The ends were cut back, 1 base at V and 4 bases at J, with 8 bases in the middle. The CDR3 nucleotides read TGTGCCAGCAGTTTAGGTTTACGGTACGAGCAGTACTTC. Translated: CASSLGLRYEQYF.